What follows is one T cell receptor beta chain and its context. This entry comes from a study of long-term antiretroviral therapy in people with HIV. Germline CDR1 is SNHLY and CDR2 is FYNNEI. The CDR3 is 13 amino acids. Trimming cost V 7 bases and J 4 bases, with 11 bases left between them. Investigators performed immunoSEQ version v3.0 at survey level. Samples were sequenced targeting roughly 35,000-50,000 T-cell genomes each. This table comes from immunoSEQ multiplex PCR, and its TCRdb copy is limited to in-frame clones, with some not included. The data contain some 16,000 clones, around 80% of them singletons. In the United States, treatment was given to all participants with HIV. Ahead of DNA extraction, samples held 1-10 million cryopreserved PBMC each.

This rearrangement joins TRBV2 to TRBJ2-1, with D possibly being TRBD2 (5 bases). The origin of this receptor is a man aged 40-55 years with HIV. The source was unsorted PBMCs, collected 2.1 years after starting antiretroviral therapy. In nucleotides, the CDR3 is TGTGCCAGCACAGGACTTGGTTACAATGAGCAGTTCTTC. The encoded protein is CASTGLGYNEQFF.